Each of the 10 T cell receptor beta chains below was sequenced from the same sample in a study of cytomegalovirus exposure and HLA in healthy donors. Both 60 Vbeta primers and 13 Jbeta primers went into the PCR. TCRdb's copy holds only in-frame clones and misses some; the assay was immunoSEQ multiplex PCR. Seen here are 95,000 to 110,000 clones, 76% observed once, and the top ten hold around 10%. The specimen sequenced was PBMCs. The source is a woman younger than 35 in good health and CMV-seropositive.

This clone was counted a few times. The rearrangement links TRBV6-1 to TRBJ1-2, with 7 bases matching TRBD1. Germline V gene sequence: CDR1 MNHNS, CDR2 SASEGT. Germline trimming cut 2 bases from V and 4 bases from J; bases unmatched to any gene: 10. This CDR3 has 16 residues. The CDR3 nucleotides are TGTGCCAGCAGTGAATTGGCGGGGACAGAGGGCTATGGCTACACCTTC. This encodes CASSELAGTEGYGYTF.

The genes are TRBV27 and TRBJ2-7, with 8 bases that match TRBD2. J gave up 2 bases and V 4 bases, and 16 bases lay outside the gene matches. CDR1 and CDR2 from the germline V gene are MNHEY and SMNVEV (reference sequence). There are 18 residues in the CDR3. This CDR3 reads CASSYPLGTRTSTYEQYF. DNA of the CDR3: TGTGCCAGCAGTTACCCCCTCGGGACTAGAACTAGTACCTACGAGCAGTACTTC.

This clone was seen a few times. The chain couples TRBV25-1 to TRBJ1-5; 7 bases align to TRBD1. This CDR3 is 15 amino acids long. V shed 3 bases, J shed 5 bases, and the junction held 7 bases outside the gene matches. Germline V gene sequence: CDR1 MGHDK, CDR2 SYGVNS. In nucleotides, the CDR3 is TGTGCCAGCAGTGATGACAGGGCCAAGGATCAGCCCCAGCATTTT. This sequence encodes CASSDDRAKDQPQHF.

This clone was observed a single time. The V call is TRBV27, the J call TRBJ2-7, with D possibly matching TRBD1 (5 bases). Germline assignment: CDR1 MNHEY and CDR2 SMNVEV (reference sequence). The V gene lost 1 base and the J gene lost 6 bases, with 16 bases spanning the gap. The CDR3 consists of 15 residues. The CDR3 spells CASSLLGAAEIEQYF. In nucleotides, the CDR3 is TGTGCCAGCAGTTTATTAGGGGCCGCTGAGATCGAGCAGTACTTC.

This chain connects TRBV7-9 to TRBJ1-4; 8 nucleotides line up with TRBD1. V lost 5 bases and J lost 8; bases outside the gene matches: 4. This CDR3 comprises 13 residues. The germline CDR1 and CDR2 sequences are SEHNR and FQNEAQ (reference sequence). The CDR3 bases are TGTGCCAGCAGCAGGGGGACAGGCGAAAAACTGTTTTTT. Translation: CASSRGTGEKLFF. Full variable domain (rest looked up from reference TRBV7-9 and TRBJ1-4): DTGVSQNPRHKITKRGQNVTFRCDPISEHNRLYWYRQTLGQGPEFLTYFQNEAQLEKSRLLSDRFSAERPKGSFSTLEIQRTEQGDSAMYLCASSRGTGEKLFFGSGTQLSVL.

The chain couples TRBV11-2 to TRBJ2-7; a weak D match, TRBD2 (5 bases). Trimming took off 5 bases at V and 7 bases at J, with 12 bases between the two ends. The CDR3 consists of 12 residues. CDR1 is SGHAT and CDR2 is FQNNGV in the germline V gene. CDR3 loop: CASSPLRGEQYF. Written as DNA, the CDR3 is TGTGCCAGCAGCCCCCTCCGGGGTGAGCAGTACTTC.

The rearrangement links TRBV19 to TRBJ2-1; 10 bases are a match to TRBD2. CDR1 and CDR2 from the germline V gene are LNHDA and SQIVND (reference sequence). V shed 3 bases and J 3 bases; nucleotides not matched to a gene: 11. This CDR3 spans 18 amino acids. CDR3 in amino acids: CASSIMGLAGVFYNEQFF. The CDR3 DNA reads TGTGCCAGTAGTATTATGGGCCTAGCGGGGGTATTCTACAATGAGCAGTTCTTC. The full variable domain, rest sourced from reference TRBV19 and TRBJ2-1, is DGGITQSPKYLFRKEGQNVTLSCEQNLNHDAMYWYRQDPGQGLRLIYYSQIVNDFQKGDIAEGYSVSREKKESFPLTVTSAQKNPTAFYLCASSIMGLAGVFYNEQFFGPGTRLTVL.

This chain joins TRBV12-5 and TRBJ1-3, with D possibly TRBD1 on 5 matching bases. The CDR3 runs 13 residues. CDR1 is LGHNT and CDR2 is FRNRAP in the germline V gene. Trimming cost V 5 bases and J 1 base, with 6 bases left between them. CDR3 DNA sequence: TGTGCTAGTGGTAGGGGATCTGGAAACACCATATATTTT. It yields the protein CASGRGSGNTIYF.

The chain couples TRBV5-1 to TRBJ2-5; 14 bases map to TRBD2. CDR1 and CDR2 from the germline V gene are SGHRS and YFSETQ. The J segment lost 4 bases and the V segment lost 4 bases, leaving 9 bases of the junction unmatched. This CDR3 comprises 17 residues. The chain's CDR3 is CASSRAGLAGVRETQYF. The DNA of the CDR3 is TGCGCCAGCAGCCGAGCGGGACTAGCGGGGGTTAGAGAGACCCAGTACTTC.

This clone has just a few counts. V usage is TRBV27 and J usage is TRBJ2-3; 8 bases are a match to TRBD1. Germline CDR1 and CDR2: MNHEY and SMNVEV (reference sequence). V shed 6 bases, J shed 5 bases, and the junction held 10 bases outside the gene matches. This CDR3 is 15 amino acids long. The DNA of the CDR3 is TGTGCCAGCAGCCCAGGGGGCCGGTGGGGAGATACGCAGTATTTT. Translated: CASSPGGRWGDTQYF.